One and the same sample provided the 32 T cell receptor beta chains below, sequenced in a study of blood T cell repertoires in COVID-19. Data came from immunoSEQ multiplex PCR; TCRdb stores just in-frame clones and leaves some out. This sample has 150,000 to 200,000 clones, with around 79% found just once. Sequencing used PBMCs or T cells enriched from blood (not recorded which). The source is a man aged 45-60 years who had recovered from COVID-19.

The chain recombines TRBV27 with TRBJ1-1, with TRBD1 matching over 8 bases. Looked up from germline, CDR1 is MNHEY and CDR2 is SMNVEV (reference sequence). This CDR3 contains 16 residues. V trimming: 5 bases; J trimming: 1 base; junction bases outside the gene matches: 9. The CDR3 here is CASSPRQGLGNTEAFF. The CDR3 DNA is TGTGCCAGCAGTCCCCGACAGGGGCTGGGGAACACTGAAGCTTTCTTT.

This sequence joins TRBV12-3 or TRBV12-4 and TRBJ1-1; weak D call: TRBD1 (6 bases). This CDR3 has 13 amino acids. Trimming left V 6 bases short and J 7 bases short, with 15 bases between. The CDR3 sequence: CASSRTGRGEAFF. CDR3 in DNA: TGTGCCAGCAGCCGAACAGGGAGGGGTGAAGCTTTCTTT.

This chain connects TRBV11-2 to TRBJ2-7; 9 bases align to TRBD2. The CDR3 runs 15 residues. V trimming: 8 bases; J trimming: 0 bases; junction bases outside the gene matches: 8. Germline CDR1 reads SGHAT; CDR2 reads FQNNGV. CDR3 sequence: CASCKTSGLSYEQYF. The CDR3 DNA follows: TGTGCCAGCTGCAAGACTAGCGGCCTCTCCTACGAGCAGTACTTC.

This clone was observed a few times. The chain has TRBV5-1 and TRBJ2-1; tentative D call: TRBD1 (5 bases). In germline, CDR1 is SGHRS, CDR2 YFSETQ. V lost 1 base to trimming and J lost 8 bases, with 13 bases between them. The CDR3 totals 14 residues. The CDR3 loop is CASSLTAGIDEQFF. In nucleotides, the CDR3 is TGCGCCAGCAGCTTGACCGCAGGGATCGATGAGCAGTTCTTC.

The chain joins TRBV19 to TRBJ2-5; D uncertain. V was cut by 6 bases and J by 1 base, with 12 bases left in between. Germline V CDR1 and CDR2: LNHDA, SQIVND (reference sequence). The CDR3 runs to 14 residues. In DNA form, the CDR3 reads TGTGCCAGTAGAGCCCCCCAGGTCCAAGAGACCCAGTACTTC. Amino acids: CASRAPQVQETQYF.

The chain uses TRBV5-1 and TRBJ2-1; the D is unclear. With 2 bases removed from V and 10 bases from J, the gap between germline ends came to 13 bases. The CDR3 is 13 amino acids. Per germline, CDR1 SGHRS and CDR2 YFSETQ. In nucleotides, the CDR3 is TGCGCCAGCAGCTTCGATCCAGCGCGAGAGCAGTTCTTC. Residues: CASSFDPAREQFF.

V usage is TRBV27 and J usage is TRBJ2-1, with D possibly matching TRBD2 (5 bases). CDR3 length equals 15 residues. CDR1 MNHEY and CDR2 SMNVEV come from the germline V gene (reference sequence). V lost 7 bases to trimming and J lost 3 bases, with 16 bases between them. The CDR3 region has the DNA TGTGCCAGCAAGGATTTCGGGGAAAACTACAATGAGCAGTTCTTC. Translating it yields CASKDFGENYNEQFF.

For the CDR3, the DNA is TGTGCCAGCAGCATAGCGGGGGGAAACACCGGGGAGCTGTTTTTT. Its protein product is CASSIAGGNTGELFF. This chain uses TRBV5-4 with TRBJ2-2, with 10 bases matching TRBD2. The V gene's germline CDR1 is SGHNT and CDR2 YYREEE (reference sequence). The length of the CDR3 is 15 residues. V shed 4 bases, J shed 2 bases, and the junction held 2 bases outside the gene matches.

This clone has a handful of counts. The J gene is TRBJ1-5, the V gene TRBV19; D is perhaps TRBD1 (5 bases). The CDR3 has 16 residues. Trimming shortened V by 7 bases and J by 7 bases, and 23 bases separated the two germline ends. Per the germline V gene, CDR1 is LNHDA and CDR2 is SQIVND (reference sequence). In DNA form, the CDR3 reads TGTGCCAGTAATAGACGGCGGCAGGGCTTAAACCAGCCCCAGCATTTT. The encoded protein is CASNRRRQGLNQPQHF.

The chain links TRBV18 to TRBJ2-1, with D perhaps TRBD1 (6 bases). The V gene lost 1 base and the J gene lost 0 bases, with 10 bases spanning the gap. The CDR3 contains 16 residues. The germline V gene has CDR1 KGHSH and CDR2 LQKENI. CDR3 amino acids: CASSPRQGHSYNEQFF. CDR3 sequence (DNA): TGTGCCAGCTCACCACGTCAGGGACACTCCTACAATGAGCAGTTCTTC.

The rearrangement uses TRBV7-2 and TRBJ2-2; 7 nucleotides match TRBD1. Looked up from germline, CDR1 is SGHTA and CDR2 is FQGNSA. V lost 7 bases and J lost 7; bases outside the gene matches: 12. The CDR3 sequence is 15 residues long. The CDR3 loop reads CASNNRGMNGGELFF. The CDR3 nucleotides read TGTGCCAGCAATAACAGGGGTATGAATGGCGGGGAGCTGTTTTTT.

J is TRBJ2-1 and V is TRBV5-4, with 10 bases fitting TRBD2. This CDR3 contains 15 residues. After removal of 3 bases from V and 5 bases from J, the junction contained 5 bases not matched to a gene. Germline V gene data show CDR1 as SGHNT and CDR2 as YYREEE (reference sequence). CDR3 loop: CASSSGTSANNEQFF. For the CDR3, the DNA is TGTGCCAGCAGCTCCGGGACTAGCGCGAACAATGAGCAGTTCTTC. Drawing the rest from reference TRBV5-4 and TRBJ2-1, the complete variable domain is ETGVTQSPTHLIKTRGQQVTLRCSSQSGHNTVSWYQQALGQGPQFIFQYYREEENGRGNFPPRFSGLQFPNYSSELNVNALELDDSALYLCASSSGTSANNEQFFGPGTRLTVL.

The genes are TRBV5-1 and TRBJ2-1, with no clear D. The CDR3 is 16 residues long. Deletions cut 4 bases from V and 6 bases from J, with 20 bases between. CDR1 and CDR2 from the germline V gene are SGHRS and YFSETQ. In DNA, the CDR3 is TGCGCCAGCAGCCTACTGCGATCCCTGGGCCGCAATGAGCAGTTCTTC. Translation: CASSLLRSLGRNEQFF.

The chain has TRBV3-1 (or the pseudogene TRBV3-2) and TRBJ2-5; D perhaps matches TRBD1 (6 bases). V lost 2 bases and J lost 5, with 15 bases in between. This CDR3 contains 15 residues. Germline values: CDR1 LGHDT, CDR2 YNNKEL (reference sequence). The CDR3 nucleotides read TGTGCCAGCAGCCAACCCTACAGGGAGACGGAGACCCAGTACTTC. Encoded protein: CASSQPYRETETQYF.

The chain recombines TRBV30 with TRBJ1-2, with D uncertain. This CDR3 is 14 amino acids long. In germline, CDR1 is GTSNPN, CDR2 SVGIG (reference sequence). The V gene lost 0 bases and the J gene lost 3 bases, with 11 bases spanning the gap. The CDR3 loop is CAWSVNGEHYGYTF. The CDR3, as DNA: TGTGCCTGGAGTGTAAACGGGGAGCACTATGGCTACACCTTC.

In its sample, this clone was seen once. The chain carries TRBV28 and TRBJ1-6; no clear D gene. Between the trimmed V and J ends, which lost 0 bases and 5 bases, there was a span of 8 bases. CDR3 length equals 15 residues. Germline V gives CDR1 MDHEN, CDR2 SYDVKM. The CDR3 region has the DNA TGTGCCAGCAGTTTATGGGAGAGGGATAATTCACCCCTCCACTTT. Protein sequence: CASSLWERDNSPLHF.

The rearrangement uses TRBV27 and TRBJ2-2; TRBD2 matches at 8 bases. The V segment lost 3 bases and the J segment 5 bases; nucleotides outside the gene matches: 14. Germline loops: CDR1 MNHEY, CDR2 SMNVEV (reference sequence). The CDR3 is 18 residues long. CDR3 nucleotides: TGTGCCAGCAGTTTTATACTAGCGGAGAATAGGGGAACCGGGGAGCTGTTTTTT. Its translation: CASSFILAENRGTGELFF.

This chain joins TRBV14 and TRBJ1-2; TRBD1 is a possible D gene (6 bases). The CDR3 runs 18 residues. V lost 0 bases, J lost 0 bases, and 17 bases lay in between. Germline CDR1 and CDR2: SGHDN and FVKESK. The CDR3 DNA reads as TGTGCCAGCAGCCAAGAAGGACTCTGGGCAGGGGCTAACTATGGCTACACCTTC. It translates to CASSQEGLWAGANYGYTF. Based on the CDR3 plus reference TRBV14 and TRBJ1-2, the full variable domain is EAGVTQFPSHSVIEKGQTVTLRCDPISGHDNLYWYRRVMGKEIKFLLHFVKESKQDESGMPNNRFLAERTGGTYSTLKVQPAELEDSGVYFCASSQEGLWAGANYGYTFGSGTRLTVV.

This clone has only one observation. The chain recombines TRBV10-1 with TRBJ1-2, with TRBD1 identical over 8 bases. This CDR3 comprises 14 residues. CDR1 and CDR2 (germline): WNHNN, SYGVQD (reference sequence). The trim removed 5 bases at V and 2 bases at J, leaving 4 bases unmatched. This chain's CDR3 is CASSPGGINYGYTF. The CDR3 DNA sequence: TGCGCCAGCAGTCCAGGGGGCATCAACTATGGCTACACCTTC.

Note on this clone: The junction differs from germline at one of its ends, possibly a read error. This sequence joins TRBV3-1 (or the pseudogene TRBV3-2) and TRBJ1-5; D unresolved. This CDR3 contains 14 residues. Per the germline V gene, CDR1 is LGHDT and CDR2 is YNNKEL (reference sequence). The CDR3 loop reads CASSQAPSSRERDF. CDR3 bases: TGTGCCAGCAGCCAAGCCCCCTCGTCTCGGGAGAGGGATTTT.

The chain uses TRBV6-5 and TRBJ1-1, with D possibly TRBD1 on 6 matching bases. V dropped 7 bases and J dropped 5 bases, with 17 bases sitting between them. Germline V gene data show CDR1 as MNHEY and CDR2 as SVGAGI. This CDR3 has 14 residues. For the CDR3, the DNA is TGTGCCAGCACCAAGGAACAGGGAGGGACTGAAGCTTTCTTT. It is translated as CASTKEQGGTEAFF.

This rearrangement joins TRBV6-1 to TRBJ2-7; D may be TRBD2 (6 bases). From germline, CDR1 is MNHNS and CDR2 SASEGT. Trimming pared 2 bases from V and 0 bases from J, leaving 8 bases between. This CDR3 has 14 residues. The CDR3 loop is CASSEREYSYEQYF. CDR3 DNA: TGTGCCAGCAGTGAACGGGAGTACTCCTACGAGCAGTACTTC.

The chain is built from TRBV11-2 and TRBJ2-3; TRBD2 matches 11 bases. The CDR3 is 16 amino acids. Germline loops: CDR1 SGHAT, CDR2 FQNNGV. With V trimmed by 5 bases and J by 0 bases, 4 bases remained unmatched. CDR3 bases: TGTGCCAGCAGCAGTCTAGCGGGAGGAAGCACAGATACGCAGTATTTT. Amino acids: CASSSLAGGSTDTQYF.

This clone has a handful of counts. The same CDR3 arises from other DNA sequences in this sample as well. The chain employs TRBV27 and TRBJ2-7, with D tentatively TRBD2 (6 bases). CDR1 and CDR2 (germline): MNHEY, SMNVEV (reference sequence). This CDR3 has 13 residues. The V and J ends lost 5 bases and 0 bases respectively, with 8 bases between them. This chain's CDR3 is CASSPGLSYEQYF. In DNA, the CDR3 is TGTGCCAGCAGTCCGGGACTCTCCTACGAGCAGTACTTC.

The chain joins TRBV27 to TRBJ2-7; D is undetermined. V was cut by 5 bases and J by 3 bases, with 14 bases left in between. Germline assignment: CDR1 MNHEY and CDR2 SMNVEV (reference sequence). The CDR3 spans 14 residues. DNA for the CDR3: TGTGCCAGCAGTCGGGTATTGTCGGGCTACGAGCAGTACTTC. Its protein is CASSRVLSGYEQYF.

The rearrangement links TRBV28 to TRBJ1-5, with D tentatively TRBD1 (6 bases). CDR1 and CDR2 (germline): MDHEN, SYDVKM. The ends were cut back, 3 bases at V and 4 bases at J, with 13 bases in the middle. The CDR3 spans 15 residues. In nucleotides, the CDR3 is TGTGCCAGCAGTTTGTTACAGGGTCCAAATCAGCCCCAGCATTTT. This translates into CASSLLQGPNQPQHF.

V gene TRBV28 combines with J gene TRBJ1-2; TRBD1 agrees at 8 bases. CDR1 is MDHEN and CDR2 is SYDVKM in the germline V gene. V dropped 2 bases and J dropped 7; count of bases not matched to a gene: 3. The length of the CDR3 is 13 residues. Here the CDR3 reads CASSLPGGSGYTF. The CDR3, as DNA: TGTGCCAGCAGTTTACCAGGGGGCTCTGGCTACACCTTC.

Here the CDR3 DNA reads TGTGCCAGCAGCGCACAAGCAGGATACGGAAACACCATATATTTT. Its protein is CASSAQAGYGNTIYF. The chain joins TRBV7-3 to TRBJ1-3; D uncertain. V dropped 5 bases and J dropped 4 bases, with 15 bases sitting between them. This CDR3 contains 15 residues. From germline, CDR1 is SGHTA and CDR2 FQGTGA. Full variable domain (outside the CDR3, taken from reference TRBV7-3 and TRBJ1-3): GAGVSQTPSNKVTEKGKYVELRCDPISGHTALYWYRQSLGQGPEFLIYFQGTGAADDSGLPNDRFFAVRPEGSVSTLKIQRTERGDSAVYLCASSAQAGYGNTIYFGEGSWLTVV.

This chain uses TRBV7-2 with TRBJ2-7; 8 bases are a match to TRBD1. The CDR3 is 13 amino acids. Germline values: CDR1 SGHTA, CDR2 FQGNSA. J gave up 8 bases and V 4 bases, and 7 bases lay outside the gene matches. The CDR3 bases are TGTGCCAGCAGCTCCGGACAGGGCAGGCAGCAGTACTTC. This sequence encodes CASSSGQGRQQYF.

The V call is TRBV5-4, the J call TRBJ2-1; 15 bases match TRBD2. The V segment lost 5 bases and the J segment 4 bases; nucleotides outside the gene matches: 10. In germline, CDR1 is SGHNT, CDR2 YYREEE (reference sequence). This CDR3 comprises 18 residues. CDR3 sequence: CASSPVRTSGRGYNEQFF. Written as DNA, the CDR3 is TGTGCCAGCAGTCCTGTAAGGACTAGCGGGAGGGGTTACAATGAGCAGTTCTTC.

The rearrangement joins TRBV2 to TRBJ1-2; 9 bases fit TRBD1. In germline, CDR1 is SNHLY, CDR2 FYNNEI. CDR3 size: 13 residues. With V trimmed by 8 bases and J by 6 bases, 7 bases remained unmatched. The CDR3 loop reads CASELGQGHGYTF. The CDR3, as DNA: TGTGCCAGCGAGTTGGGACAGGGCCATGGCTACACCTTC.

The V and J genes are TRBV19 and TRBJ1-2; TRBD1 matches 10 bases. CDR1 LNHDA and CDR2 SQIVND come from the germline V gene (reference sequence). The CDR3 runs 14 residues. V dropped 9 bases and J dropped 3; count of bases not matched to a gene: 7. This chain's CDR3 is CASVRTGGDYGYTF. CDR3 nucleotide sequence: TGTGCCAGCGTCAGGACAGGGGGTGACTATGGCTACACCTTC.